These 7 T cell receptor beta chains were sequenced from one sample in a study of post-analysis software for immune sequencing data. Study-wide results and caveats: With TRBV5-6, TRBV5-1 and TRBV20-1 included, several TRBV segments were more frequent in patients than in controls.

Prepared TCR beta cDNA libraries contained unique molecular identifiers. TCRdb passed the PCR reads through MiXCR, listing each CDR3 protein once. The table lists roughly 800,000 distinct CDR3 sequences, about 57% of them singletons, with 4% to 5.5% in the top ten. Antigens for these TCRs are unknown. The material sequenced was blood. The origin of the receptors is a girl under 18 with multiple sclerosis.

The table lists this clonotype with a few counts. The germline gene is not matched at one end of the junction; a read error may be the cause. The chain couples TRBV6-1 to TRBJ2-2, with D possibly matching TRBD1 (6 bases). From germline, CDR1 is MNHNS and CDR2 SASEGT. This CDR3 contains 16 residues. The CDR3 region has the DNA TGTGCCAGCAGTGAGTCGGACAGCACCAACACCGGGGAGCGGTTTTTT. Protein sequence: CASSESDSTNTGERFF.

This clonotype has just a few counts. DNA of the CDR3: TGTGCCAGCAGCAGCGGACAGGATAATTCACCCCTCCACTTT. Translated, it gives CASSSGQDNSPLHF. This chain links TRBV12-3 or TRBV12-4 with TRBJ1-6, with 7 bases aligning to TRBD1. J gave up 5 bases and V 6 bases, and 4 bases lay outside the gene matches. The CDR3 consists of 14 residues.

This CDR3 reads CASSQGSGFRYTF. CDR3 sequence (DNA): TGTGCCAGCAGCCAAGGCTCGGGGTTCCGCTACACCTTC. The chain employs TRBV3-1 and TRBJ1-2; no firm D call. Germline CDR1 reads LGHDT; CDR2 reads YNNKEL (reference sequence). V shed 1 base and J shed 9 bases, with 12 bases lying between them. The CDR3 sequence is 13 residues long.

This clonotype was counted a few times. The chain combines TRBV11-2 with TRBJ2-3, with 11 bases lining up with TRBD2. This CDR3 spans 17 amino acids. Unmatched junction bases numbered 9, after V lost 5 bases and J lost 2 bases. From germline, CDR1 is SGHAT and CDR2 FQNNGV. CDR3 nucleotides: TGTGCCAGCAGCGACCGGCGGGGACTAGCGGTCACAGATACGCAGTATTTT. This sequence encodes CASSDRRGLAVTDTQYF.

The J gene is TRBJ1-2, the V gene TRBV12-3 or TRBV12-4, with 10 positions matching TRBD1. V dropped 5 bases and J dropped 7; count of bases not matched to a gene: 4. The CDR3 is 13 residues long. CDR3 amino acids: CASSRGQGFGYTF. For the CDR3, the DNA is TGTGCCAGCAGTCGGGGACAGGGGTTTGGCTACACCTTC.

The chain joins TRBV20-1 to TRBJ1-5, with D unresolved. Trimming removed 5 bases from V and 3 bases from J, with 14 bases in between. CDR1 is DFQATT, CDR2 SNEGSKA, per germline (reference sequence). This CDR3 spans 14 amino acids. The CDR3 coding sequence is TGCAGTGCTCAAATCATACTATCCAATCAGCCCCAGCATTTT. Residues: CSAQIILSNQPQHF.

The table lists this clonotype with a count of one. The chain employs TRBV4-1 and TRBJ1-4; perhaps TRBD1 as D (6 bases). CDR3 size: 16 residues. V was trimmed by 3 bases and J by 1 base, leaving 12 bases between them. The germline CDR1 and CDR2 sequences are MGHRA and YSYEKL. The CDR3: CASSQAGVGTNEKLFF. In DNA, the CDR3 is TGCGCCAGCAGCCAGGCAGGGGTCGGAACTAATGAAAAACTGTTTTTT.